The clone carrying this T cell receptor beta chain was seen only a few times. Its antigen is still unknown. This sample was included in a study of T cells in Graves' hyperthyroidism and ophthalmopathy. Whole-study context: Any treatment followed the collection of peripheral blood at initial diagnosis. The study, taken as a whole, reports: Ophthalmopathy stood apart from stable hyperthyroidism in a 13 V-J model. Most expanded thyroid clonotypes above 0.001 recurred in blood. Ophthalmopathy was identified by the model a median around 5.9 months ahead of onset.

TCR beta CDR3 regions were amplified from RNA transcripts. HTBI primers were the set used in a first-round RT-PCR of the TCR CDR3. TCRdb called the multiplex PCR reads again in MiXCR, with one record for every CDR3 protein. The sample has about 640,000 distinct CDR3 sequences; around 21% are singletons. The germline gives CDR1 MNHNS, CDR2 SASEGT. CDR3 length: 13 residues. V shed 7 bases and J shed 4 bases, with 13 bases lying between them. The chain recombines TRBV6-1 with TRBJ1-1; D not certain. The sample was blood. This receptor was identified in a man aged 25-40 years with Graves' ophthalmopathy. CDR3 sequence: CASTYHGSTEAFF. CDR3 DNA sequence: TGTGCCAGCACCTACCACGGGTCCACTGAAGCTTTCTTT.